This TCR beta chain was observed in a study of blood T cell repertoires in COVID-19. Generated by immunoSEQ multiplex PCR, the TCRdb table keeps only in-frame clones and is missing some. In the table there are under 200,000 clones, about 83% of which are singletons. V was trimmed by 4 bases and J by 7 bases, leaving 17 bases between them. This CDR3 is 14 amino acids long. CDR1 and CDR2 from the germline V gene are LNHNV and YYDKDF (reference sequence). V is TRBV15 and J is TRBJ2-7; D is possibly TRBD1 (6 bases). Sequenced: peripheral blood. This TCR came from a human donor in a cohort sampled during active COVID-19. Written as DNA, the CDR3 is TGTGCCACCAGCACCCAAACAGGGACGCGAGAGCAGTACTTC. Protein: CATSTQTGTREQYF.